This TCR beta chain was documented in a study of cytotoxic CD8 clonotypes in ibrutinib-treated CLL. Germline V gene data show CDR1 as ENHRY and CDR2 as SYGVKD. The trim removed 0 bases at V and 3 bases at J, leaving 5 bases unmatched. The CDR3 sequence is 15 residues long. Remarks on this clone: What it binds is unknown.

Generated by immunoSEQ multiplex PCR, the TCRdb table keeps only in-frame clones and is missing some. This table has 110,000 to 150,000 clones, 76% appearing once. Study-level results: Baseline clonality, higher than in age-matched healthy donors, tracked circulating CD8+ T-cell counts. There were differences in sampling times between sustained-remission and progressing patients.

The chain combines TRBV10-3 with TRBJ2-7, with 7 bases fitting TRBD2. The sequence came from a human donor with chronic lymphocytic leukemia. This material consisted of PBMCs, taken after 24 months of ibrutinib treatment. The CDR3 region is CAISESSSGVYEQYF. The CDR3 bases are TGTGCCATCAGTGAGTCGTCTAGCGGAGTCTACGAGCAGTACTTC.